Following are 4 T cell receptor beta chains from one sample sequenced in a study of T cell responses to AZD1222 COVID-19 vaccine. TCRdb's copy holds only in-frame clones and misses some; the assay was immunoSEQ multiplex PCR. Of 50,000 to 75,000 clones listed, 76% were seen once; the top ten hold over 12%. Material: peripheral blood, obtained on day 0 of AZD1222 vaccination. The receptors were sampled from an adult in good health.

V gene TRBV9 combines with J gene TRBJ1-4; D might be TRBD1 (5 bases). The germline V gene has CDR1 SGDLS and CDR2 YYNGEE. This CDR3 is built from 15 residues. V dropped 0 bases and J dropped 8 bases, with 14 bases sitting between them. In DNA form, the CDR3 reads TGTGCCAGCAGCGTAGTCGCGACAGTTCCCGAAAAACTGTTTTTT. Protein sequence: CASSVVATVPEKLFF.

V gene TRBV7-2 combines with J gene TRBJ1-6; no clear D gene. The CDR3 has 11 amino acids. Between the trimmed V and J ends, which lost 5 bases and 8 bases, there was a span of 4 bases. Germline V gene data show CDR1 as SGHTA and CDR2 as FQGNSA. This CDR3 is CASSLDSPLHF. The CDR3 coding sequence is TGTGCCAGCAGCCTAGATTCACCCCTCCACTTT. Together with reference TRBV7-2 and TRBJ1-6, the CDR3 gives the full variable domain: GAGVSQSPSNKVTEKGKDVELRCDPISGHTALYWYRQSLGQGLEFLIYFQGNSAPDKSGLPSDRFSAERTGGSVSTLTIQRTQQEDSAVYLCASSLDSPLHFGNGTRLTVT.

V gene TRBV3-1 (or the pseudogene TRBV3-2) combines with J gene TRBJ1-4, with D tentatively TRBD1 (5 bases). Between the trimmed V and J ends, which lost 4 bases and 5 bases, there was a span of 14 bases. Germline CDR1 is LGHDT and CDR2 is YNNKEL (reference sequence). This CDR3 comprises 15 residues. The CDR3 nucleotides read TGTGCCAGCAGCCCGAGCGGGGCGAGAAATGAAAAACTGTTTTTT. Its protein product is CASSPSGARNEKLFF.

The chain joins TRBV30 to TRBJ2-3, with unresolved D. V lost 4 bases to trimming and J lost 6 bases, with 8 bases between them. This CDR3 region has 11 residues. CDR1 and CDR2 from the germline V gene are GTSNPN and SVGIG (reference sequence). CDR3 in amino acids: CAWTTRDTQYF. The DNA for the CDR3 is TGTGCCTGGACTACAAGGGATACGCAGTATTTT.